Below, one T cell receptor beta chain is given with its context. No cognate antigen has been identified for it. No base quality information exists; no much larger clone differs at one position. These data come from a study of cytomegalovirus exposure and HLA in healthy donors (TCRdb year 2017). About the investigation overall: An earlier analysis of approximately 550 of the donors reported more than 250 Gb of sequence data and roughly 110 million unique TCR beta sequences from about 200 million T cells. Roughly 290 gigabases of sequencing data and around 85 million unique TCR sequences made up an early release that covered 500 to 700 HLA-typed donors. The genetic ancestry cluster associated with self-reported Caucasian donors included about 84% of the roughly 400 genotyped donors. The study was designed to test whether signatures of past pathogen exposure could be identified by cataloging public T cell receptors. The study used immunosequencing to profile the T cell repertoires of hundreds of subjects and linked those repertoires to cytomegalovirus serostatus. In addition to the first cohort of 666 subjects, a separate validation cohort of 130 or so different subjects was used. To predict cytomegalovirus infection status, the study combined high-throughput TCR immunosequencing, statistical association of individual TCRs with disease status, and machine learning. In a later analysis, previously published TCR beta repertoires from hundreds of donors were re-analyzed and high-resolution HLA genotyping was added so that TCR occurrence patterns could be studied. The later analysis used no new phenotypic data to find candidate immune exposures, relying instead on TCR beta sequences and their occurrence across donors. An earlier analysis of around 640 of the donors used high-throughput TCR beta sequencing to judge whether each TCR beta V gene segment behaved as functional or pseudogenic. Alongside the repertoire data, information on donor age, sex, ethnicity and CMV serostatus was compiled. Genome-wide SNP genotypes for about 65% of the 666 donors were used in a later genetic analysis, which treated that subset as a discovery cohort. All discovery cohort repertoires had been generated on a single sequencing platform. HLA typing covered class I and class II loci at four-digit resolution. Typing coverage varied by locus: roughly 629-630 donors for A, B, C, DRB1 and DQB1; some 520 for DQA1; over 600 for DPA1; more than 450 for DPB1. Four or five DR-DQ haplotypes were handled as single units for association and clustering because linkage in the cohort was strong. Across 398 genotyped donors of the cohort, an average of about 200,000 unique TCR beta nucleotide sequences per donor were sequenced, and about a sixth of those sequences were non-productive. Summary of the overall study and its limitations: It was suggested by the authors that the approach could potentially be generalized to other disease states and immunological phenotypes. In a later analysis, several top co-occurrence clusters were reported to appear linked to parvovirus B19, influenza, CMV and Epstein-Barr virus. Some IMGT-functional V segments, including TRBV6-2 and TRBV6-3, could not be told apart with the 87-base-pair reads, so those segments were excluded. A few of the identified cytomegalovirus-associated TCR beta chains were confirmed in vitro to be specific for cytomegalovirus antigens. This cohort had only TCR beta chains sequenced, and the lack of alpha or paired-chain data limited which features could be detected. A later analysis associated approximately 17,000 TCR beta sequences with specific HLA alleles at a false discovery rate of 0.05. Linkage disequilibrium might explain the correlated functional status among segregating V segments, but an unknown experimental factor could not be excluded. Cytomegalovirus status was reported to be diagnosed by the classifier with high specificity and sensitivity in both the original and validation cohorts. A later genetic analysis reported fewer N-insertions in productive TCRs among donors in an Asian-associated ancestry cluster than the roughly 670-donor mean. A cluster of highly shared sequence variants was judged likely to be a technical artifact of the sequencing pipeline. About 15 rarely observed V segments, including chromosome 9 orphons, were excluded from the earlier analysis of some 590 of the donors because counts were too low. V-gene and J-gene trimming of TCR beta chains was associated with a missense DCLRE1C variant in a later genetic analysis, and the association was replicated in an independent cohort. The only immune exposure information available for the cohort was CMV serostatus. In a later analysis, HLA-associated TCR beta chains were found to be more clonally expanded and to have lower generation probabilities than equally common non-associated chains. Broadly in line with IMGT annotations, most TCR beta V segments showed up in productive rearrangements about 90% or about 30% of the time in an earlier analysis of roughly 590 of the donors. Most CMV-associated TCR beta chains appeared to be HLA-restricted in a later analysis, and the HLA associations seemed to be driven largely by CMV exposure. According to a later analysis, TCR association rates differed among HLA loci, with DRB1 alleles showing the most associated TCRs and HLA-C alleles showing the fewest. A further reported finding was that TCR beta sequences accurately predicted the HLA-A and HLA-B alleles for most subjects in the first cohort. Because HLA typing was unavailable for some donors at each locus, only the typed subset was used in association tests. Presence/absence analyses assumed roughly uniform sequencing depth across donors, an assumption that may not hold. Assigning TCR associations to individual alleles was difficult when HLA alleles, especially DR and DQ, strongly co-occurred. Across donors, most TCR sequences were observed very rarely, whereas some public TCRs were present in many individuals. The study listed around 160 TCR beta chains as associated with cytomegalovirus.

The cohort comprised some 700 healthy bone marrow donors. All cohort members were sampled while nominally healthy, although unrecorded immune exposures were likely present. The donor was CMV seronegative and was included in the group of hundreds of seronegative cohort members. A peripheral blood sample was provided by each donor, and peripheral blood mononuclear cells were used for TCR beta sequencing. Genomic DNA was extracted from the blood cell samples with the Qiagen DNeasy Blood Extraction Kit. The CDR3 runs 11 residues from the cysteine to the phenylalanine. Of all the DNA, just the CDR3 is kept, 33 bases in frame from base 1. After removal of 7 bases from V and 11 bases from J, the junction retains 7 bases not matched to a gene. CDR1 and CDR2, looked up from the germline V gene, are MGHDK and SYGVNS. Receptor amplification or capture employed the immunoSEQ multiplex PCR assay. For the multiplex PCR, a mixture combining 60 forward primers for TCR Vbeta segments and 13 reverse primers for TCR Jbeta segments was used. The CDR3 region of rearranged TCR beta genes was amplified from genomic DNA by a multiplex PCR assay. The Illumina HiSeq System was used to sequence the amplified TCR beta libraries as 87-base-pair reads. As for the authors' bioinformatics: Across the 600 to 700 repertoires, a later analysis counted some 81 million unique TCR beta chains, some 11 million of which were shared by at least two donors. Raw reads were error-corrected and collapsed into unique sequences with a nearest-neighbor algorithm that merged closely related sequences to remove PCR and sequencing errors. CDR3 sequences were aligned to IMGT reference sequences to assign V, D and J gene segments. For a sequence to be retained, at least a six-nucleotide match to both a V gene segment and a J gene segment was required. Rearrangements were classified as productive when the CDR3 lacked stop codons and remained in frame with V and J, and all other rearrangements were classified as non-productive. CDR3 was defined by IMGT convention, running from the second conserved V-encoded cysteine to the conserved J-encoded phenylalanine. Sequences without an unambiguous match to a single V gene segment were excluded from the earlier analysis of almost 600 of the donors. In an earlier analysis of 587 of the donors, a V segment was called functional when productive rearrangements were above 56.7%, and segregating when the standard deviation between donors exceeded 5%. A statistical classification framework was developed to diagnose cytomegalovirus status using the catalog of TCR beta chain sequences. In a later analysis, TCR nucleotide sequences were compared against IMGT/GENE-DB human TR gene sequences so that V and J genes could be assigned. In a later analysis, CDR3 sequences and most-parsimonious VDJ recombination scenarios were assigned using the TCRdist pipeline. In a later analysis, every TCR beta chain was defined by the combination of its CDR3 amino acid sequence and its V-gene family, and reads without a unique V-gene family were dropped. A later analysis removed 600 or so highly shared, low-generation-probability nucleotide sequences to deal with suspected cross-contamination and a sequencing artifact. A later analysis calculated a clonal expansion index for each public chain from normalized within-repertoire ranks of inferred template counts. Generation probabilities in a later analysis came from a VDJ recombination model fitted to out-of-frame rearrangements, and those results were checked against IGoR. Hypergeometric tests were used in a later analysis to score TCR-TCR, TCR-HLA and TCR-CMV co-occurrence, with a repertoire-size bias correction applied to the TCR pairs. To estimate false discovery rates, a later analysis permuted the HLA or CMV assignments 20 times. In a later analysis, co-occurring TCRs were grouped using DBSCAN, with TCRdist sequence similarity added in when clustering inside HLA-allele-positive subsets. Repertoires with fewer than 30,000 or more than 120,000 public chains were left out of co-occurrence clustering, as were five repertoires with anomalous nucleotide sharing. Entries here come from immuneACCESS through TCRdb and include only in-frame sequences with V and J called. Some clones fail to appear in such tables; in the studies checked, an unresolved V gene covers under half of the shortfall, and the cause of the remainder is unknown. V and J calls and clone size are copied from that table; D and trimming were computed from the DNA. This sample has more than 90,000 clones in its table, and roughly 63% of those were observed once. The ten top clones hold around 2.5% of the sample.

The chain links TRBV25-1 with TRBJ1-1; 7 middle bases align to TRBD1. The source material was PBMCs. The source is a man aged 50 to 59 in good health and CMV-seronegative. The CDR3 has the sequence CASIGDRAAFF. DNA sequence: TGTGCCAGCATAGGGGACAGAGCGGCTTTCTTT. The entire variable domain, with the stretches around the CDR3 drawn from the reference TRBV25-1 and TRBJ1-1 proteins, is EADIYQTPRYLVIGTGKKITLECSQTMGHDKMYWYQQDPGMELHLIHYSYGVNSTEKGDLSSESTVSRIRTEHFPLTLESARPSHTSQYLCASIGDRAAFFGQGTRLTVV.